This T cell receptor beta chain was found in a study of PD-1 blockade in classical Hodgkin lymphoma. Whole-study findings and limits: The study reported lower baseline TCR diversity in newly diagnosed patients than in healthy donors. CD8+ TCR diversity did not rise significantly by C4D1, unlike CD4+. Causes of the repertoire differences remain undefined, possibly disease activity or prior therapy. Similar baseline diversity was found in complete responders and newly diagnosed patients.

Every patient experienced relapse after autologous stem cell transplantation, and brentuximab vedotin exposure varied. For this clone: Its cognate antigen is unknown.

Repertoires were generated with immunoSEQ multiplex PCR, while TCRdb's copy carries only in-frame clones and drops some. The sample has more than 50,000 clones, 71% seen once. This CDR3 has 14 amino acids. The junction had 8 bases not matched to a gene; V was cut back by 5 bases and J by 6 bases. Germline CDR1 SEHNR, CDR2 FQNEAQ (reference sequence). This clonotype was sampled from a human donor with classical Hodgkin lymphoma. This chain joins TRBV7-9 and TRBJ1-2, with TRBD1 identical over 8 bases. The sample here was peripheral blood mononuclear cells (PBMCs), taken before the second cycle of nivolumab. CDR3: CASSQEWTGNGYTF. CDR3 sequence (DNA): TGTGCCAGCAGCCAGGAGTGGACAGGGAATGGCTACACCTTC.